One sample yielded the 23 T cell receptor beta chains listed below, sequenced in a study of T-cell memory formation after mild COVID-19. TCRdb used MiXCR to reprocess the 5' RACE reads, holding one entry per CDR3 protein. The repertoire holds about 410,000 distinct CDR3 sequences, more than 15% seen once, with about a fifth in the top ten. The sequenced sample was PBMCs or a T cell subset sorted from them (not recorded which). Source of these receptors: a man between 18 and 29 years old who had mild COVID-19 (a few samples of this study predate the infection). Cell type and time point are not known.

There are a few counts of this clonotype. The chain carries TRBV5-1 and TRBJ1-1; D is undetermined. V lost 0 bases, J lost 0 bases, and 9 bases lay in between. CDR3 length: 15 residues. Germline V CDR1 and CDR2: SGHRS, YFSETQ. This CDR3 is CASSLGAPVNTEAFF. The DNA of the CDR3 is TGCGCCAGCAGCTTGGGGGCCCCCGTGAACACTGAAGCTTTCTTT.

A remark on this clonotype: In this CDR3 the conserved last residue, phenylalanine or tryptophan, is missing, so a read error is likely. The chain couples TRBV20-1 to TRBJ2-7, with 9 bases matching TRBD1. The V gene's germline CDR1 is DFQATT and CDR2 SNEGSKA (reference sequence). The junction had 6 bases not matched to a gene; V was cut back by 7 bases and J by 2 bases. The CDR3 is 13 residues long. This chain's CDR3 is CSGRGQGTYEQYL. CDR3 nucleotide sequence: TGCAGTGGTCGCGGACAGGGGACCTACGAGCAGTACTTA.

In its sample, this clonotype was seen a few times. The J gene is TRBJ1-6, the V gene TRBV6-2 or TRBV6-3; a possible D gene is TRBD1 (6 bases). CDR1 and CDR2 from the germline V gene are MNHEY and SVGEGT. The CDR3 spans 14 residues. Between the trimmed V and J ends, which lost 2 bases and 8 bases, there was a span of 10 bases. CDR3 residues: CASSYAKGDSPLHF. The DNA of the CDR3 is TGTGCCAGCAGTTACGCGAAGGGGGATTCACCCCTCCACTTT.

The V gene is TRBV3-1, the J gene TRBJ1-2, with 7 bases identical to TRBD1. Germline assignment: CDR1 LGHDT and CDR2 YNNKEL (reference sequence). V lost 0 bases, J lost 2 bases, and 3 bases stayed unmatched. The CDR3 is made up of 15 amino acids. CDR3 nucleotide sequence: TGTGCCAGCAGCCAAGAAGGGGACAGAAACTATGGCTACACCTTC. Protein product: CASSQEGDRNYGYTF.

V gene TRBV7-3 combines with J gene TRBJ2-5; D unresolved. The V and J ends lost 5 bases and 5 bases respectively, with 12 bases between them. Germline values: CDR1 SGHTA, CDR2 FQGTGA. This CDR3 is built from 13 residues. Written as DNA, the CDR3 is TGTGCCAGCAGCCAATACTTTGGGGAGACCCAGTACTTC. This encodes CASSQYFGETQYF.

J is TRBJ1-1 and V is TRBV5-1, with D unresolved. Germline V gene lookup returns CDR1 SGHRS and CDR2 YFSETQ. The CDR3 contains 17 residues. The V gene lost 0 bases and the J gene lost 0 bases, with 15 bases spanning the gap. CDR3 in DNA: TGCGCCAGCAGCTTGGTGTCGGGTGCCGTTTTGAACACTGAAGCTTTCTTT. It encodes CASSLVSGAVLNTEAFF.

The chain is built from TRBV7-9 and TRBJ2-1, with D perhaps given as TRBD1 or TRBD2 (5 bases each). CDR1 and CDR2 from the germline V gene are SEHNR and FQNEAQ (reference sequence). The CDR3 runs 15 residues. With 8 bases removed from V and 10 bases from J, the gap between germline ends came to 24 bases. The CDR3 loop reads CASPAEGDRVGEQFF. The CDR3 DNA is TGTGCCAGCCCAGCGGAAGGGGACCGGGTAGGGGAGCAGTTCTTC. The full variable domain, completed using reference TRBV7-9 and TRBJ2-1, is DTGVSQNPRHKITKRGQNVTFRCDPISEHNRLYWYRQTLGQGPEFLTYFQNEAQLEKSRLLSDRFSAERPKGSFSTLEIQRTEQGDSAMYLCASPAEGDRVGEQFFGPGTRLTVL.

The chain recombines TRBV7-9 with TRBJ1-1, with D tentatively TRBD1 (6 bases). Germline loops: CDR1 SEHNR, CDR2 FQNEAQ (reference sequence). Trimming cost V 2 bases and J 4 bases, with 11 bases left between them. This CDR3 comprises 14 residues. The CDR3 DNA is TGTGCCAGCAGCTTACAGGGGCCCAGCACTGAAGCTTTCTTT. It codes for CASSLQGPSTEAFF.

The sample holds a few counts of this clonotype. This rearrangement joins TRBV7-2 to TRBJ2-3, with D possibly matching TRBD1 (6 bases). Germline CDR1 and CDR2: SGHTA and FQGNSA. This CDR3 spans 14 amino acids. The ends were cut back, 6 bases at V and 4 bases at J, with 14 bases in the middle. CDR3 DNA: TGTGCCAGCAGAACAGGGTTGATTTCAGATACGCAGTATTTT. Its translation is CASRTGLISDTQYF.

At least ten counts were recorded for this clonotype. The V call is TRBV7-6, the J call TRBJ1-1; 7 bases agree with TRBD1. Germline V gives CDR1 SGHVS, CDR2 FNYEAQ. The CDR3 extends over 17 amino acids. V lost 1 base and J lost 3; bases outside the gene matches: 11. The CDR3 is CASSLEDTGEVDTEAFF. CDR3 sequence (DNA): TGTGCCAGCAGCTTAGAGGATACAGGGGAGGTTGACACTGAAGCTTTCTTT.

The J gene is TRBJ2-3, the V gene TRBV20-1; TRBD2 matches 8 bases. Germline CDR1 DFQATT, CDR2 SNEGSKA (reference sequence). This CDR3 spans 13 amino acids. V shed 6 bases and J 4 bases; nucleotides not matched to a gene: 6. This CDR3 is CSAPGLGADTQYF. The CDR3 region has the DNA TGCAGTGCCCCGGGACTAGGTGCAGATACGCAGTATTTT.

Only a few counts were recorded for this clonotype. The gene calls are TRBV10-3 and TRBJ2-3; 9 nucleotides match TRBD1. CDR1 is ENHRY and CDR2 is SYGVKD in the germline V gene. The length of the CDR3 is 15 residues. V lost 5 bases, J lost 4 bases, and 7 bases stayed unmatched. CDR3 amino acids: CAISSGDRDPDTQYF. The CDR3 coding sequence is TGTGCCATCAGTAGCGGGGACAGGGACCCAGATACGCAGTATTTT.

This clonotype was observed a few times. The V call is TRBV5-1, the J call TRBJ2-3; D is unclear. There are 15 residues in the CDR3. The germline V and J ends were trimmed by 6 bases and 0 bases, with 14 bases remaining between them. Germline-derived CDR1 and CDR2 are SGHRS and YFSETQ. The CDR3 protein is CASTPEPASTDTQYF. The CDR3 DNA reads TGCGCCAGCACCCCGGAACCGGCCAGCACAGATACGCAGTATTTT.

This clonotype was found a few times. The CDR3 DNA is TGCGCCAGCAGCATTACAGGGGATGAAGTGGGTTACGAGCAGTACTTC. Its protein product is CASSITGDEVGYEQYF. The chain combines TRBV5-1 with TRBJ2-7, with TRBD1 matching 7 bases. Unmatched junction bases numbered 14, after V lost 4 bases and J lost 4 bases. This CDR3 contains 16 residues. Germline CDR1 SGHRS, CDR2 YFSETQ.

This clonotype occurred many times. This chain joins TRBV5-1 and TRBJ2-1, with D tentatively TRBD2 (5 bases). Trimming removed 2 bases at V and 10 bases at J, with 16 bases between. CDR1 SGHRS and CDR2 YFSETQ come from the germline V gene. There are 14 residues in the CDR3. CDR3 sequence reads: CASSLGLVLEEQFF. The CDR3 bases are TGCGCCAGCAGCTTAGGGCTAGTACTAGAAGAGCAGTTCTTC.

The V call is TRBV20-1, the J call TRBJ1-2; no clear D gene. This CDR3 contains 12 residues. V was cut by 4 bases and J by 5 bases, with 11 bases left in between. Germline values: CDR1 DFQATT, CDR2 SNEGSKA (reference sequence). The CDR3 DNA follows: TGCAGTGCTACTAGGGTTGGGTATGGCTACACCTTC. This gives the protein CSATRVGYGYTF.

This chain's CDR3 is CASSPGGGPKRGAFF. In nucleotides, the CDR3 is TGTGCCAGCAGCCCGGGGGGGGGCCCGAAGAGGGGAGCTTTCTTT. V and J are TRBV5-6 and TRBJ1-1; tentatively, D is TRBD1 (6 bases). Looked up from germline, CDR1 is SGHDT and CDR2 is YYEEEE. Trimming cost V 4 bases and J 10 bases, with 23 bases left between them. This CDR3 comprises 15 residues.

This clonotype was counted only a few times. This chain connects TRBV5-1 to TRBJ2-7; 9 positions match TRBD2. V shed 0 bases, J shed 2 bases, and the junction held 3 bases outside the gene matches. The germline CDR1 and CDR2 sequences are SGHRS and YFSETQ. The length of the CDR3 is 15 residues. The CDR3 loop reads CASSLGTSDTYEQYF. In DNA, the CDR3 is TGCGCCAGCAGCTTGGGGACTAGCGACACCTACGAGCAGTACTTC.

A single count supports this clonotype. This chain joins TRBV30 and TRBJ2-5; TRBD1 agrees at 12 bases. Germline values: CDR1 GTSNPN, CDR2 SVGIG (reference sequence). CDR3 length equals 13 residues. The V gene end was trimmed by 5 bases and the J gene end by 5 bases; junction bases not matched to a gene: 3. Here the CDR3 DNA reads TGTGCCTGGGGGACAGGGGGCAGGGAGACCCAGTACTTC. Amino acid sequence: CAWGTGGRETQYF.

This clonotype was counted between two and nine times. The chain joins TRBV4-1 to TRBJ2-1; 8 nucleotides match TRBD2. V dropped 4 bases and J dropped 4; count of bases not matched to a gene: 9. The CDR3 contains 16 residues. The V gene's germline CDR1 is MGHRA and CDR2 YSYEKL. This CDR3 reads CASSRRGGGQYNEQFF. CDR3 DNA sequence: TGCGCCAGCAGCCGGCGGGGCGGGGGGCAGTACAATGAGCAGTTCTTC.

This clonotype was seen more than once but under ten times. For the CDR3, the DNA is TGTGCCAGCAGCAGACGGGGAAGGGAGGGCTCTGGGGCCAACGTCCTGACTTTC. Protein: CASSRRGREGSGANVLTF. The chain couples TRBV11-2 to TRBJ2-6; TRBD2 agrees at 7 bases. The V segment lost 5 bases and the J segment 0 bases; nucleotides outside the gene matches: 10. Germline CDR1 reads SGHAT; CDR2 reads FQNNGV. There are 18 residues in the CDR3.

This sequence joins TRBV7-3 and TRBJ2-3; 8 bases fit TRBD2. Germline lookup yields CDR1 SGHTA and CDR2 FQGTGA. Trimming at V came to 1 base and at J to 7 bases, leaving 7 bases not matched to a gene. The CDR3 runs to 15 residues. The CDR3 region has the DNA TGTGCCAGCAGCTTAAAAACGGGGGGGATGCATACGCAGTATTTT. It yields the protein CASSLKTGGMHTQYF.

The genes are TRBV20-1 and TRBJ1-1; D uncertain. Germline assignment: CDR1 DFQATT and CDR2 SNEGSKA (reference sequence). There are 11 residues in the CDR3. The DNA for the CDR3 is TGCACGACTGGGAGGGACACTGAAGCTTTCTTT. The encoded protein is CTTGRDTEAFF.